This TCR beta chain was retrieved from a study of tumor and adjacent non-tumor tissue in lung cancer. This sample's RNA came from whole unsorted tissue. This non-tumor lung sample came from over 3 cm beyond the tumor edge. Chemotherapy-naive patients with new lung cancer underwent thoracic surgery in China, August–November 2014. The CDR3 has 14 residues. CDR1 is DFQATT, CDR2 SNEGSKA, per germline (reference sequence). As regards this clonotype: A read error may be the cause here, since a much bigger clone is one base away.

Three rounds of nested PCR, following a modified ARM-PCR protocol, produced the TCRbeta library. TCRdb fed the multiplex PCR reads into MiXCR, producing one record per CDR3 protein. This table holds approximately 110,000 distinct CDR3 sequences, about 64% found once. Sequenced input: distant non-tumor lung tissue. The V and J genes are TRBV20-1 and TRBJ2-1; TRBD1 matches at 10 bases. This receptor was identified in a man in his sixties with non-small cell lung cancer. Here the CDR3 reads CSARSGQGRNGQFF. In DNA form, the CDR3 reads TGCAGTGCTAGATCGGGACAGGGGCGCAATGGGCAGTTCTTC.